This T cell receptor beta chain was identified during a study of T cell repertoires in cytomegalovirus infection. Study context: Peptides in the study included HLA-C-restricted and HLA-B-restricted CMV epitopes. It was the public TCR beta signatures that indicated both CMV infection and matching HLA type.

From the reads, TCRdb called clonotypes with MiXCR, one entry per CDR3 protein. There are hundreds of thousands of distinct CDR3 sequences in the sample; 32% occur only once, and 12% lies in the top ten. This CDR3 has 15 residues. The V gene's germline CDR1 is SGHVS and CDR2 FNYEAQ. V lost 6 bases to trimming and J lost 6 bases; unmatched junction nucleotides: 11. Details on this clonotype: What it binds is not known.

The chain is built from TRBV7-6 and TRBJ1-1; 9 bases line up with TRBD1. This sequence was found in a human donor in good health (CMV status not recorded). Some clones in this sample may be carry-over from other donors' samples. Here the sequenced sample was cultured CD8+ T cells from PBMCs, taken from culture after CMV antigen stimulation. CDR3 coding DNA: TGTGCCAGCAGGGGTGGGGGACAGGGACGTCCTGAAGCTTTCTTT. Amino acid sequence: CASRGGGQGRPEAFF.